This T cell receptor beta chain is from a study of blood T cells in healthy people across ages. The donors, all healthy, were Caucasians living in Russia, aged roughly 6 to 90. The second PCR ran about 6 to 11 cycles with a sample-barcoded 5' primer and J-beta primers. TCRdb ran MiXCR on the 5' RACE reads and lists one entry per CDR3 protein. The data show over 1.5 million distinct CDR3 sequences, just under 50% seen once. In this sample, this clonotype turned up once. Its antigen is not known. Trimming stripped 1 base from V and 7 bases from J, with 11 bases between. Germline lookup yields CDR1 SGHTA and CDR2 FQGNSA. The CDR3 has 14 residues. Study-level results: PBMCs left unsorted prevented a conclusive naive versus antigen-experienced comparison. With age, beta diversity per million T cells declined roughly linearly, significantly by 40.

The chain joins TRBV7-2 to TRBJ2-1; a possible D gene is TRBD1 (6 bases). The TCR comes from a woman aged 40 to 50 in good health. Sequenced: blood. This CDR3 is CASSLDQGRNEQFF. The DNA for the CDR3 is TGTGCCAGCAGCTTAGATCAGGGGAGAAATGAGCAGTTCTTC.